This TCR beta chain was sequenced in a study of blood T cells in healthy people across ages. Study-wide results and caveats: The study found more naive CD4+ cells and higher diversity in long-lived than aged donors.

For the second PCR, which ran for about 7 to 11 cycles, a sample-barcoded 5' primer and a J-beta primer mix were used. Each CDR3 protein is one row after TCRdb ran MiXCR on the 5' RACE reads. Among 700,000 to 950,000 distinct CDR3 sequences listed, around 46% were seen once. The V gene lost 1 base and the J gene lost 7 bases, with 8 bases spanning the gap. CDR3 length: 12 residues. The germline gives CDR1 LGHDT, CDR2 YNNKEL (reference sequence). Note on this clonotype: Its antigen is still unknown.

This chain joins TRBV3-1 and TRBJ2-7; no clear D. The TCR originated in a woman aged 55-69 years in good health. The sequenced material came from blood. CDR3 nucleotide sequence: TGTGCCAGCAGCCAAGTTGGTAGAGAGCAGTACTTC. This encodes CASSQVGREQYF.